A single sample is the source of the 8 T cell receptor beta chains below, sequenced in a study of Graves' ophthalmopathy and Graves' hyperthyroidism. The authors amplified TCR beta CDR3 regions from RNA transcripts. Amplification began with first-round RT-PCR using HTBI primers, then second-round multiplex PCR was performed. TCRdb re-called the multiplex PCR reads with MiXCR, one entry per CDR3 protein. This table holds over a million distinct CDR3 sequences, 35% to 40% found once. The sequencing sample was made of peripheral blood or thyroid tissue (not recorded which). The receptors were gathered from an adult man with Graves' hyperthyroidism.

This chain links TRBV24-1 with TRBJ1-5, with D maybe TRBD1 (6 bases). CDR1 and CDR2 from the germline V gene are KGHDR and SFDVKD. Trimming removed 7 bases at V and 3 bases at J, with 12 bases between. This CDR3 is 14 amino acids long. In DNA, the CDR3 is TGTGCCACCAGGGGAGGGGGGGACAATCAGCCCCAGCATTTT. Its translation: CATRGGGDNQPQHF.

In nucleotides, the CDR3 is TGTGCCATCAGTGAAAGGACAGGGGGCGCGGGCTACACCTTC. The encoded protein is CAISERTGGAGYTF. The chain recombines TRBV10-3 with TRBJ1-2; TRBD1 aligns across 11 bases. CDR1 is ENHRY, CDR2 SYGVKD, per germline. Germline trimming cut 3 bases from V and 8 bases from J; bases unmatched to any gene: 5. The CDR3 runs 14 residues.

V gene TRBV9 combines with J gene TRBJ1-1; TRBD1 might be the D (6 bases). Germline loops: CDR1 SGDLS, CDR2 YYNGEE. This CDR3 spans 15 amino acids. Trimming took 3 bases from V and 6 from J, leaving 18 bases between them. The chain's CDR3 is CASSGPLATGSEAFF. Here the CDR3 DNA reads TGTGCCAGCAGCGGGCCCTTGGCGACAGGCTCTGAAGCTTTCTTT.

This clonotype has a count of ten or more. The chain is built from TRBV7-2 and TRBJ2-7; TRBD1 agrees at 8 bases. CDR1 SGHTA and CDR2 FQGNSA come from the germline V gene. The ends lost 4 bases at V and 1 base at J; junction bases unmatched: 6. The CDR3 runs 15 residues. The CDR3 loop reads CASSWSGTGSYEQYF. CDR3 nucleotides: TGTGCCAGCAGCTGGTCCGGGACAGGATCCTACGAGCAGTACTTC.

This clonotype was seen repeatedly, ten times or more. The J gene is TRBJ2-6, the V gene TRBV24-1, with D uncertain. CDR3 length: 16 amino acids. Per germline, CDR1 KGHDR and CDR2 SFDVKD. The V end lost 4 bases, the J end lost 0 bases, and 9 bases lay between the germline ends. The CDR3 sequence is CATSDRRSSGANVLTF. In DNA, the CDR3 is TGTGCCACCAGTGACCGCCGGAGCTCTGGGGCCAACGTCCTGACTTTC.

V and J are TRBV24-1 and TRBJ1-5, with a tentative D call TRBD1 (5 bases). Trimming left V 12 bases short and J 3 bases short, with 8 bases between. The germline V gene encodes CDR1 KGHDR and CDR2 SFDVKD. This CDR3 region has 11 residues. The CDR3 DNA reads TGTGCCTTGGGGGACAATCAGCCCCAGCATTTT. Translation gives CALGDNQPQHF.

This clonotype was recorded at least ten times. V usage is TRBV7-9 and J usage is TRBJ1-1; TRBD1 might be the D (6 bases). This CDR3 is 13 amino acids long. Germline values: CDR1 SEHNR, CDR2 FQNEAQ (reference sequence). The V gene lost 5 bases and the J gene lost 3 bases, with 10 bases spanning the gap. In DNA form, the CDR3 reads TGTGCCAGCAGCATACAGGGAGACACTGAAGCTTTCTTT. It encodes CASSIQGDTEAFF.

This clonotype has more than one count but fewer than ten. V and J are TRBV10-3 and TRBJ2-5; D is possibly TRBD2 (5 bases). Trimming took 10 bases from V and 7 from J, leaving 22 bases between them. This CDR3 has 14 residues. In germline, CDR1 is ENHRY, CDR2 SYGVKD. Here the CDR3 reads CASSRDPSRGTQYF. The CDR3 DNA sequence: TGTGCCAGCAGCCGAGATCCTTCTCGGGGGACCCAGTACTTC.